This T cell receptor beta chain was profiled in a study of blood T cell repertoires in COVID-19. Study-level information: Collection of acute and convalescent COVID-19 samples took place in the United States, Italy and Spain.

In terms of age and location, participants ranged from about 18 to 90 years and lived in approximately 24 US areas. As handled by the study authors: Nucleated cell number was recorded as an estimate derived from reference gene primer amplification. The data were produced by immunoSEQ multiplex PCR, yet TCRdb's version contains in-frame clones alone and is incomplete. D and trimming come from the DNA, and the V and J calls and clone size come from that table. The sample yields 250,000 to 350,000 clones, 90% seen once. The CDR3 runs 14 residues. Germline V gene lookup returns CDR1 SGHRS and CDR2 YFSETQ. V lost 4 bases, J lost 0 bases, and 10 bases lay in between.

This rearrangement joins TRBV5-1 to TRBJ2-5; no firm D call. What was sequenced was PBMCs or T cells enriched from blood (not recorded which). The TCR was taken from a young woman with acute COVID-19. Written as DNA, the CDR3 is TGCGCCAGCAGCGCCGGGTTAAACCAAGAGACCCAGTACTTC. Amino acid sequence: CASSAGLNQETQYF.